These 9 T cell receptor beta chains were all obtained from the same sample, sequenced in a study of blood T cell repertoires in COVID-19. Only in-frame clones appear in the TCRdb table, and some are missing; sequencing was by immunoSEQ multiplex PCR. Here the sample spans some 50,000 clones, roughly 84% being singletons. The sample was peripheral blood. Source of these receptors: a man aged 45-65 years with acute or convalescent COVID-19.

This chain connects TRBV28 to TRBJ2-1, with 10 bases lining up with TRBD2. Germline loops: CDR1 MDHEN, CDR2 SYDVKM. This CDR3 has 15 amino acids. J gave up 6 bases and V 2 bases, and 4 bases lay outside the gene matches. CDR3 nucleotide sequence: TGTGCCAGCAGTTTAATACTAGCGGGGAGCAATGAGCAGTTCTTC. It codes for CASSLILAGSNEQFF.

The chain joins TRBV19 to TRBJ1-1, with TRBD1 matching 9 bases. Trimming at V came to 4 bases and at J to 4 bases, leaving 4 bases not matched to a gene. This CDR3 contains 14 residues. Germline assignment: CDR1 LNHDA and CDR2 SQIVND (reference sequence). The DNA for the CDR3 is TGTGCCAGTAGTACCTCGACAGGGGGCACTGAAGCTTTCTTT. Translating gives CASSTSTGGTEAFF.

The chain links TRBV27 to TRBJ2-6, with TRBD2 identical over 7 bases. J was trimmed by 0 bases and V by 0 bases; bases with no gene match: 5. Germline CDR1 reads MNHEY; CDR2 reads SMNVEV (reference sequence). This CDR3 comprises 18 residues. The CDR3 reads CASSLSSGRGSGANVLTF. For the CDR3, the DNA is TGTGCCAGCAGTTTATCTAGTGGGAGGGGCTCTGGGGCCAACGTCCTGACTTTC.

The V call is TRBV11-2, the J call TRBJ2-1; 7 nucleotides align to TRBD2. Trimming removed 11 bases from V and 4 bases from J; junction bases left unmatched: 11. The germline V gene has CDR1 SGHAT and CDR2 FQNNGV. This CDR3 spans 14 amino acids. CDR3 sequence (DNA): TGTGCCTCCATAGGGGAGGGGACGTACAATGAGCAGTTCTTC. Translated: CASIGEGTYNEQFF.

J is TRBJ1-3 and V is TRBV20-1; 7 nucleotides agree with TRBD1. Trimming cost V 3 bases and J 3 bases; bases outside gene matches: 5. The CDR3 covers 14 residues. Germline CDR1 DFQATT, CDR2 SNEGSKA (reference sequence). The chain's CDR3 is CSASPNRGGNTIYF. CDR3 sequence (DNA): TGCAGTGCTAGTCCCAACAGGGGTGGAAACACCATATATTTT.

CDR3 nucleotides: TGTGCCAGCAGCTCCCTGCCACGACAGAATGAAAAACTGTTTTTT. This sequence encodes CASSSLPRQNEKLFF. The rearrangement uses TRBV5-6 and TRBJ1-4; possibly TRBD1 for D (5 bases). Per the germline V gene, CDR1 is SGHDT and CDR2 is YYEEEE. The CDR3 runs to 15 residues. Trimming left V 3 bases short and J 5 bases short, with 14 bases between.

The chain has TRBV29-1 and TRBJ2-3; maybe TRBD2 (5 bases). V was shortened by 7 bases and J by 4 bases, with 18 bases between the two germline ends. This CDR3 has 14 amino acids. The germline V gene has CDR1 SQVTM and CDR2 ANQGSEA. CDR3 DNA: TGCAGCGCTCGCTCCGGGGATCGGCCAGATACGCAGTATTTT. Residues: CSARSGDRPDTQYF.

The J gene is TRBJ1-1, the V gene TRBV15; D possibly corresponds to TRBD1 (6 bases). V was cut by 0 bases and J by 4 bases, with 9 bases left in between. This CDR3 has 14 amino acids. In germline, CDR1 is LNHNV, CDR2 YYDKDF (reference sequence). CDR3 nucleotide sequence: TGTGCCACCAGCAGAGATCGAGGGGGCACTGAAGCTTTCTTT. Its translation is CATSRDRGGTEAFF. Full variable domain (remainder filled in from reference TRBV15 and TRBJ1-1): DAMVIQNPRYQVTQFGKPVTLSCSQTLNHNVMYWYQQKSSQAPKLLFHYYDKDFNNEADTPDNFQSRRPNTSFCFLDIRSPGLGDTAMYLCATSRDRGGTEAFFGQGTRLTVV.

This clone turned up a few times. The chain is built from TRBV4-1 and TRBJ1-2; TRBD1 matches 10 bases. Germline CDR1 MGHRA, CDR2 YSYEKL. The V and J ends lost 1 base and 7 bases, in that order; junction bases with no gene match: 3. This CDR3 is built from 14 residues. CDR3 sequence reads: CASSQAGTGVGYTF. CDR3 nucleotide sequence: TGCGCCAGCAGCCAAGCCGGGACAGGGGTTGGCTACACCTTC.